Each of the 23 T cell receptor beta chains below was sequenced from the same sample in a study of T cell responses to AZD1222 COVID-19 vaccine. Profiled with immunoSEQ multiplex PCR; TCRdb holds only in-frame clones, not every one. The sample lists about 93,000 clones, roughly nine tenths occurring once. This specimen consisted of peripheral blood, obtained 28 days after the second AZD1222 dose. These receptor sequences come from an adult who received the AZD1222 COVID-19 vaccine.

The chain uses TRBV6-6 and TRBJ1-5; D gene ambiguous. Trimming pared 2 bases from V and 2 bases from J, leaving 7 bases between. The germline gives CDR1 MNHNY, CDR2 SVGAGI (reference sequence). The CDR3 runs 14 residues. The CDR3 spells CASSYRVGNQPQHF. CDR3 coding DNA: TGTGCCAGCAGTTACAGGGTAGGCAATCAGCCCCAGCATTTT.

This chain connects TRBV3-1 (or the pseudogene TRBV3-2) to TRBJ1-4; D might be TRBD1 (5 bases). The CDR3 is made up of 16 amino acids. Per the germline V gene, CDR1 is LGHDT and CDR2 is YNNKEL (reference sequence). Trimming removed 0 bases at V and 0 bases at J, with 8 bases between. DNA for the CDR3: TGTGCCAGCAGCCAAGACCAGACAGCAACTAATGAAAAACTGTTTTTT. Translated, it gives CASSQDQTATNEKLFF.

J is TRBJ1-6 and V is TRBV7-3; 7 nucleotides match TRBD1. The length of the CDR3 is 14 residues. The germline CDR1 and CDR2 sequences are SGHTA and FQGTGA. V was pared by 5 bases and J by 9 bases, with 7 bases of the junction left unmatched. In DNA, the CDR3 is TGTGCCAGCAGCCCCGGTAACAGGGGTTCACCCCTCCACTTT. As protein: CASSPGNRGSPLHF. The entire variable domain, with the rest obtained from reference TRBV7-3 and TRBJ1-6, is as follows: GAGVSQTPSNKVTEKGKYVELRCDPISGHTALYWYRQSLGQGPEFLIYFQGTGAADDSGLPNDRFFAVRPEGSVSTLKIQRTERGDSAVYLCASSPGNRGSPLHFGNGTRLTVT.

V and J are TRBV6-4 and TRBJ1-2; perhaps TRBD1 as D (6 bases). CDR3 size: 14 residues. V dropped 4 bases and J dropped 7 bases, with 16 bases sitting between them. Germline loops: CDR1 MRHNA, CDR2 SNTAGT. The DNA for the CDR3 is TGTGCCAGCAGTGCCTCCCCGGGGGCTGGTGGCTACACCTTC. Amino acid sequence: CASSASPGAGGYTF.

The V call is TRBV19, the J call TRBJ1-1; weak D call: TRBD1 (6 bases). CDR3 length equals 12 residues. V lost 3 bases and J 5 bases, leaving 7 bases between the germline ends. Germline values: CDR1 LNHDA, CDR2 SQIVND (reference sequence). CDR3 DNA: TGTGCCAGTAGTATGAGGGGGACTGAAGCTTTCTTT. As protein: CASSMRGTEAFF.

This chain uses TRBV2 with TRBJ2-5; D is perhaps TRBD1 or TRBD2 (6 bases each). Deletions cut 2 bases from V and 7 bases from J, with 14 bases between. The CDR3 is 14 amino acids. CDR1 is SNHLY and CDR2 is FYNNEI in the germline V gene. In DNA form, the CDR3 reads TGTGCCAGCAGTGAACTGGGAGAGGGGGGGACCCAGTACTTC. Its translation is CASSELGEGGTQYF.

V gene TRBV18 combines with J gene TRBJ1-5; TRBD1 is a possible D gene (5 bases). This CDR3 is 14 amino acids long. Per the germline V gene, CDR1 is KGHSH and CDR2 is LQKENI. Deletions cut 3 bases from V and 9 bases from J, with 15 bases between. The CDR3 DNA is TGTGCCAGCTCACCCGGGACGGCCGATCGGCCCCAGCATTTT. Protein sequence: CASSPGTADRPQHF.

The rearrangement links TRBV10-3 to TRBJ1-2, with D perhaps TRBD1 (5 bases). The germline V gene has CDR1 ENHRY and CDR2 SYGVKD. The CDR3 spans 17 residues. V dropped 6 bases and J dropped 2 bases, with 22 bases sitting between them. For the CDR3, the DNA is TGTGCCATCAGCCGACAACAAACAGTTGGGGCCAACTATGGCTACACCTTC. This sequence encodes CAISRQQTVGANYGYTF.

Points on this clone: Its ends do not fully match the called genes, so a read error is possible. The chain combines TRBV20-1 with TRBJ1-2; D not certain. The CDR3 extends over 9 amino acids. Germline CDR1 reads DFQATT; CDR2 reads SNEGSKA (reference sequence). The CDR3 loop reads CSASPLLAF. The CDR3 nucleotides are TGCAGTGCTAGCCCGCTTCTGGCCTTC.

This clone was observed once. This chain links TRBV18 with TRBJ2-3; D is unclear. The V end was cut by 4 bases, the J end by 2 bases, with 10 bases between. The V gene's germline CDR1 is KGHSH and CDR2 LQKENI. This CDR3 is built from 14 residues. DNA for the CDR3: TGTGCCAGCTCACTAAGACAAGACACAGATACGCAGTATTTT. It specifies CASSLRQDTDTQYF.

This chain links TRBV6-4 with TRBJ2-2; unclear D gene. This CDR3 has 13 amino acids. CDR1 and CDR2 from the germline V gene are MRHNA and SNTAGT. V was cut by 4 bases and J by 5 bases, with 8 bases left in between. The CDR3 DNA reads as TGTGCCAGCAGTGCTACTGAGACCGGGGAGCTGTTTTTT. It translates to CASSATETGELFF.

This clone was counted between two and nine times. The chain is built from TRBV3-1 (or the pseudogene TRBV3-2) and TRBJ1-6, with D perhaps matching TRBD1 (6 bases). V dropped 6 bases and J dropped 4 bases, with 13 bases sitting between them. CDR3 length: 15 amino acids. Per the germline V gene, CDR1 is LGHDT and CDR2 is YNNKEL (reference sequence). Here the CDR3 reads CASRPGTSYNSPLHF. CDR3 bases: TGTGCCAGCAGACCCGGGACAAGTTATAATTCACCCCTCCACTTT.

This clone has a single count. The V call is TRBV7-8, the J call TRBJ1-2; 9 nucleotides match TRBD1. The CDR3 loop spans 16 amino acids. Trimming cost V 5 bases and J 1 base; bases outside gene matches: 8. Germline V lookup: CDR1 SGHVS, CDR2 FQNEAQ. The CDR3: CASSHTAGQGNYGYTF. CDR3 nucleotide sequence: TGTGCCAGCAGCCACACCGCGGGACAGGGTAACTATGGCTACACCTTC.

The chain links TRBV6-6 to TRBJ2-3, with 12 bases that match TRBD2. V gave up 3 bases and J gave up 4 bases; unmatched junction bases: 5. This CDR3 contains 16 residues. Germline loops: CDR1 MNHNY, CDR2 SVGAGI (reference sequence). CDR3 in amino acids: CASSYPGLAGSDTQYF. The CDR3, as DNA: TGTGCCAGCAGTTATCCGGGACTAGCGGGCTCAGATACGCAGTATTTT.

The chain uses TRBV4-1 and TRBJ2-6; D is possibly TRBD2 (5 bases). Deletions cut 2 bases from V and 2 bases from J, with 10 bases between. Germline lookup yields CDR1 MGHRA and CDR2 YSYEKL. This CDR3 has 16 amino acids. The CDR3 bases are TGCGCCAGCAGCCAACGGGAAGAGCCTGGGGCCAACGTCCTGACTTTC. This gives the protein CASSQREEPGANVLTF.

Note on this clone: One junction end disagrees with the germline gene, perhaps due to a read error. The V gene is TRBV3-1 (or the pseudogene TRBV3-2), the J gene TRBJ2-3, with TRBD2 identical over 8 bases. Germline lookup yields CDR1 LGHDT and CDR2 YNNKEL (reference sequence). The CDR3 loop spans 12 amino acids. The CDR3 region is CASSQGTAGGIF. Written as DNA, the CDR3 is TGTGCCAGCAGCCAAGGTACGGCGGGAGGTATTTTT.

The CDR3 spells CASSQDKGLAGGSTSTDTQYF. The CDR3 DNA follows: TGCGCCAGCAGCCAAGATAAGGGACTAGCGGGGGGTTCTACTAGCACAGATACGCAGTATTTT. The chain joins TRBV4-1 to TRBJ2-3; 15 bases agree with TRBD2. Germline V gene lookup returns CDR1 MGHRA and CDR2 YSYEKL. Trimming took 0 bases from V and 0 from J; bases not matched to a gene: 10. The CDR3 has 21 amino acids.

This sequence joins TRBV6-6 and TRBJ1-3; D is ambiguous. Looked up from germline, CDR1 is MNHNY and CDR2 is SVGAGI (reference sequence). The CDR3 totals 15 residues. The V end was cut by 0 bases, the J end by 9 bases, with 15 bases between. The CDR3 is CASSYSTPLQSTIYF. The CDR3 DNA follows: TGTGCCAGCAGTTACTCGACTCCATTACAGAGCACCATATATTTT.

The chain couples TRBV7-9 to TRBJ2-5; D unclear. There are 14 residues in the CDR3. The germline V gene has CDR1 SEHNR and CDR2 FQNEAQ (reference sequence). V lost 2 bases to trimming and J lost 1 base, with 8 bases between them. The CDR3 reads CASSLRQGQETQYF. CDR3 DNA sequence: TGTGCCAGCAGCTTACGCCAAGGCCAAGAGACCCAGTACTTC.

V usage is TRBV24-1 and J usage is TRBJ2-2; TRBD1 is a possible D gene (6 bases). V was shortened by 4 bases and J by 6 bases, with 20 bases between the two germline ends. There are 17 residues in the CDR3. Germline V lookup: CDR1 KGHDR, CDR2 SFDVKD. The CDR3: CATSESQGRGNSGELFF. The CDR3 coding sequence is TGTGCCACCAGTGAATCACAGGGACGGGGAAACTCCGGGGAGCTGTTTTTT.

The CDR3 reads CASSLAISGRGYNEQFF. The CDR3 DNA follows: TGTGCCAGCAGCTTAGCCATTAGCGGGAGAGGGTACAATGAGCAGTTCTTC. The chain carries TRBV7-2 and TRBJ2-1, with 9 bases identical to TRBD2. CDR3 length: 17 residues. The V and J ends lost 0 bases and 4 bases, in that order; junction bases with no gene match: 7. The germline CDR1 and CDR2 sequences are SGHTA and FQGNSA.

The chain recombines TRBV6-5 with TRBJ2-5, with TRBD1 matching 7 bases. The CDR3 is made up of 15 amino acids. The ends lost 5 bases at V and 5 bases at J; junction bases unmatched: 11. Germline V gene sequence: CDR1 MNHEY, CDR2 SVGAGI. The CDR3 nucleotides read TGTGCCAGCAGTCATGACCCCGGGACAGTTGAGACCCAGTACTTC. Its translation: CASSHDPGTVETQYF.

CDR3 bases: TGTGCCAGCAGCTTGGGGGGGGAGAGTGAAGCTTTCTTT. Translation gives CASSLGGESEAFF. The rearrangement uses TRBV7-8 and TRBJ1-1, with D tentatively TRBD1 (5 bases). The CDR3 spans 13 residues. The germline V gene encodes CDR1 SGHVS and CDR2 FQNEAQ. V was clipped by 3 bases and J by 7 bases, with 12 bases between them.